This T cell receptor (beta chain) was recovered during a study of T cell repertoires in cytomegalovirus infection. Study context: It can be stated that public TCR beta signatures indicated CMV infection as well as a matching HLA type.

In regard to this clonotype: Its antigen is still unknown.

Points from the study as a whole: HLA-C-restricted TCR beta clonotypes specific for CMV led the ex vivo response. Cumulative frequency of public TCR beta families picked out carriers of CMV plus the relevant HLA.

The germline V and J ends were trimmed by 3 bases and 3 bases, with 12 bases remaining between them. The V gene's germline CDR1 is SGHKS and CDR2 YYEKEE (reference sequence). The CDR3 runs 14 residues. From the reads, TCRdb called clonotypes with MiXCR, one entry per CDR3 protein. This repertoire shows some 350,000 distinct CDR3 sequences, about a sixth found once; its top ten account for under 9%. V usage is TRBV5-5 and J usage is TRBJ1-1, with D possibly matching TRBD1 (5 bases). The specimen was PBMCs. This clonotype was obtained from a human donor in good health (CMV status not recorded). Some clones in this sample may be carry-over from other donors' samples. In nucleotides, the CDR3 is TGTGCCAGCAGCTGGGCTCGGGGGGACACTGAAGCTTTCTTT. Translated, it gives CASSWARGDTEAFF.